The sequence of this T cell receptor (beta chain) was determined in a study of PD-L1 blockade in urothelial cancer. For the study at large: Analyses used blood from 3 weeks (second dose) and 6 weeks after treatment start. Median T cell yield per blood sample was 110,000 to 150,000 cells.

Time point defined: peripheral blood 6 weeks after treatment start. Germline loops: CDR1 SGDLS, CDR2 YYNGEE. The CDR3 totals 18 residues. The junction had 15 bases not matched to a gene; V was cut back by 1 base and J by 4 bases. Remarks on this clone: Its antigen is currently unknown.

Study-wide results and caveats: More expansion of tumor-associated blood clones, seen at 3 weeks, marked durable-benefit patients. Pretreatment TCR clonality in blood under the median foretold superior survival.

Assay: immunoSEQ multiplex PCR; the TCRdb copy retains only in-frame clones and omits some. Here the sample spans tens of thousands of clones, roughly nine tenths being singletons. The source of this sequence is a man between 65 and 85 years old with urothelial cancer. The V and J genes are TRBV9 and TRBJ1-2, with 8 nucleotides matching TRBD1. The sample here was PBMCs, taken around atezolizumab (anti-PD-L1) treatment. The CDR3 region is CASSVSLKPGQDVYGYTF. In DNA, the CDR3 is TGTGCCAGCAGCGTATCCTTAAAACCGGGACAGGATGTCTATGGCTACACCTTC.